This T cell receptor beta chain appears in the sequencing data of a study of CD8+ T cells in alopecia areata. The study's findings and limits: Sequenced scalp T cells also include alphabeta T cells resident in normal skin. Affected lesional scalp, above all in alopecia totalis/universalis, was more clonal than normal scalp. While patients received tofacitinib, many expanded lesional clones remained present in scalp and blood.

Points on this clone: Its antigen remains unidentified.

It was cDNA, reverse transcribed from extracted RNA, that served as the sequencing template. Sequencing was performed with immunoSEQ multiplex PCR; in TCRdb, only in-frame clones are kept and a portion is missing. Of approximately 110,000 clones listed, around 54% are singletons. Treatment noted: oral pan-JAK inhibitor, 5-10 mg twice daily. Specimen: CD4+ T cells sorted from blood, collected at week 24, from a patient treated with tofacitinib. The receptor was isolated from a human donor with alopecia areata.

The CDR3 region is CSVEDQGKQYF. The CDR3 DNA reads TGCAGCGTTGAAGATCAGGGGAAGCAGTACTTC. The chain links TRBV29-1 to TRBJ2-4; weak D call: TRBD1 (6 bases). The CDR3 is 11 amino acids. V lost 0 bases, J lost 13 bases, and 10 bases lay in between. Germline V gives CDR1 SQVTM, CDR2 ANQGSEA.